This T cell receptor (beta chain) was captured in a study of T cell responses to AZD1222 COVID-19 vaccine. This clone was found once. Only in-frame clones appear in the TCRdb table, and some are missing; sequencing was by immunoSEQ multiplex PCR. In the table there are 180,000 or so clones, over 85% of which are singletons. CDR3 length: 13 residues. Losses at the gene ends were 7 bases for V and 12 bases for J; bases not matched to a gene: 10. This chain connects TRBV12-3 or TRBV12-4 to TRBJ2-1, with 9 bases fitting TRBD1. Sequencing used peripheral blood, obtained 28 days after the second AZD1222 dose. This TCR was sampled from an adult who received the AZD1222 COVID-19 vaccine. Written as DNA, the CDR3 is TGTGCCAGCACTCCGGGACAGGGAGGTTGGCAGTTCTTC. Translated, it gives CASTPGQGGWQFF.